This record looks at one T cell receptor (beta chain) sequence and its context. The PCR made use of 60 Vbeta and 13 Jbeta primers. Measured with immunoSEQ multiplex PCR; TCRdb has only the in-frame clones, and not every one. The sample lists fewer than 120,000 clones, 65% to 85% occurring once. These data originate in a study of cytomegalovirus exposure and HLA in healthy donors. The TCR originated in a man in his thirties or forties in good health and CMV-seropositive. Specimen: PBMCs.

The CDR3 coding sequence is TGTGCCAGCAGCGTAGATGGACAGAGCTCCTACGAGCAGTACTTC. Translated, it gives CASSVDGQSSYEQYF. V gene TRBV9 combines with J gene TRBJ2-7, with a tentative D call TRBD1 (6 bases). The CDR3 is made up of 15 amino acids. CDR1 SGDLS and CDR2 YYNGEE come from the germline V gene. Trimming removed 0 bases at V and 0 bases at J, with 10 bases between.